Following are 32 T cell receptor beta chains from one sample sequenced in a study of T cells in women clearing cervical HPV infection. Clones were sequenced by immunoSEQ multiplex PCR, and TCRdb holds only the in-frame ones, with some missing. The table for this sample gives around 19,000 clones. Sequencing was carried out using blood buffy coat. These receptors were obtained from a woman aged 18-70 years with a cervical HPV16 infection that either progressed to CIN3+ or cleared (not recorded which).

CDR3 DNA (partial): TGTGCCAGCTCACCTCAGCAGACAAGGGGGCTCGGC. The encoded protein is CASSPQQTRGLG. In full, the CDR3 is CASSPQQTRGLGYTF. This rearrangement joins TRBV18 to TRBJ1-2; 7 bases line up with TRBD1. With the read ending 3 residues before the CDR3 end, the germline J gene is used to fill in that end. CDR1 is KGHSH and CDR2 is LQKENI in the germline V gene. CDR3 size: 15 residues.

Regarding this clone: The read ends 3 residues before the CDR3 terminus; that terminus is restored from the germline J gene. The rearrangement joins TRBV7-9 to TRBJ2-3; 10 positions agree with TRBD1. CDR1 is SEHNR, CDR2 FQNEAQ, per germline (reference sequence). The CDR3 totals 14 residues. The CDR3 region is CAIQTGGALETQYF. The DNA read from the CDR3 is TGTGCCATTCAGACAGGGGGCGCCTTAGAGACG.

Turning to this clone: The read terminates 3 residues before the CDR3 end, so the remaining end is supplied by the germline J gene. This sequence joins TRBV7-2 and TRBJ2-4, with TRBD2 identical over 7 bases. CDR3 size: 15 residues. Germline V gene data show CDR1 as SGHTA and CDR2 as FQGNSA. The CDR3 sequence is CASSFSGRGGYGQYF. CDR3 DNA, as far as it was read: TGTGCCAGCAGCTTTTCTGGGAGGGGCGGCTATGGT.

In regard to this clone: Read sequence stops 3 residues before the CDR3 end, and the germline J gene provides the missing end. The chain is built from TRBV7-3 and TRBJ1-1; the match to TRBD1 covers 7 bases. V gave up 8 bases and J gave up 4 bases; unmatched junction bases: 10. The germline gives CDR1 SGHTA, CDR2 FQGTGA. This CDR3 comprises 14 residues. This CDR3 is CASARDSSGTEAFF. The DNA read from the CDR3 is TGTGCCAGCGCCCGGGACAGCTCTGGCACTGAA.

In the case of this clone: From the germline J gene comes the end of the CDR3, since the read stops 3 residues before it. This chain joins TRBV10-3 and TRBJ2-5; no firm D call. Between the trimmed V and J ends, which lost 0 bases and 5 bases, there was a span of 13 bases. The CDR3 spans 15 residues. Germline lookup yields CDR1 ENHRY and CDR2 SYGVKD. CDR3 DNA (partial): TGTGCCATCAGTGAGTCGAGGCAGTTTAAGGAGACC. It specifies CAISESRQFKET. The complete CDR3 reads CAISESRQFKETQYF.

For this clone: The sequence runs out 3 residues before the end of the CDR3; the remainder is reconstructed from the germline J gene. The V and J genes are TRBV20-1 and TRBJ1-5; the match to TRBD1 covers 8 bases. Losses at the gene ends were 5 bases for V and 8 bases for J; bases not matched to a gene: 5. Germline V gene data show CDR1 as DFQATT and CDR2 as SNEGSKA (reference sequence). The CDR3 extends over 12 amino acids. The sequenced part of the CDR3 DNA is TGCAGTGCTGCCAGGGACAGGAAGCCC. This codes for CSAARDRKP. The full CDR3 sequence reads CSAARDRKPQHF.

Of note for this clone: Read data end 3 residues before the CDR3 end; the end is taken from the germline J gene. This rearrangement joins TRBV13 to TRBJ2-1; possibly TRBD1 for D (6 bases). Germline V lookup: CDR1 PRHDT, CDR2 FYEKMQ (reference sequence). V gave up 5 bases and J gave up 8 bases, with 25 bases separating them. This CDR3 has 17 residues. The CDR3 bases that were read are TGTGCCAGCAGCGATACAAAGGGACACCCAACGTACGATGAG. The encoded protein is CASSDTKGHPTYDE. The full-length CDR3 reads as CASSDTKGHPTYDEQFF.

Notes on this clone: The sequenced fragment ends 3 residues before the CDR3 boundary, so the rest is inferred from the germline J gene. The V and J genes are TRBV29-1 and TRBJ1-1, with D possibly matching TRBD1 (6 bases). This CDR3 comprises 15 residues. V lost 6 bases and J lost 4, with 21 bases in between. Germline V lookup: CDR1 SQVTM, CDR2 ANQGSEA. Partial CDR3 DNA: TGCAGCGTGGGGGTGCGGGGGGCTTTAATCACTGAA. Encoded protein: CSVGVRGALITE. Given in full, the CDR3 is CSVGVRGALITEAFF. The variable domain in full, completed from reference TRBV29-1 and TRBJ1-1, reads SAVISQKPSRDICQRGTSLTIQCQVDSQVTMMFWYRQQPGQSLTLIATANQGSEATYESGFVIDKFPISRPNLTFSTLTVSNMSPEDSSIYLCSVGVRGALITEAFFGQGTRLTVV.

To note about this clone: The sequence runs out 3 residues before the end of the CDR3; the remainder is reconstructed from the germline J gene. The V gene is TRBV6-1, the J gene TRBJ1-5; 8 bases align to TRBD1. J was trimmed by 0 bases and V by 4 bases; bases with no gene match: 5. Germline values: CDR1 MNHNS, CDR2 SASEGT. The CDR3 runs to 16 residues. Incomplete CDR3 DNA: TGTGCCAGCAGTGGGCAGGGGGCCGGTAGCAATCAGCCC. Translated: CASSGQGAGSNQP. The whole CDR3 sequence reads CASSGQGAGSNQPQHF.

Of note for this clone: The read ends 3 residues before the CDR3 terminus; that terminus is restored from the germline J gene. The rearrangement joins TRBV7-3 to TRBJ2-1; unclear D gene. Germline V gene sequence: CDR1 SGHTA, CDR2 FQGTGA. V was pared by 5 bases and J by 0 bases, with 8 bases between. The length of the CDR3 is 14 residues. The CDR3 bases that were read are TGTGCCAGCAGCCGACAAAGCTCCTACAATGAG. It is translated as CASSRQSSYNE. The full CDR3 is CASSRQSSYNEQFF. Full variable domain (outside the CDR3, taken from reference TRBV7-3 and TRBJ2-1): GAGVSQTPSNKVTEKGKYVELRCDPISGHTALYWYRQSLGQGPEFLIYFQGTGAADDSGLPNDRFFAVRPEGSVSTLKIQRTERGDSAVYLCASSRQSSYNEQFFGPGTRLTVL.

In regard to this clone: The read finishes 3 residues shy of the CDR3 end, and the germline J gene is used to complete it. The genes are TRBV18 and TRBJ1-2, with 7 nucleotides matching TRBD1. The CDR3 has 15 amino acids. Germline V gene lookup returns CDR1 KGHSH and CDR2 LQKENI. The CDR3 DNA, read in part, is TGTGCCAGCTCACTCGACAGGGTCAGGTTCTACGAC. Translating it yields CASSLDRVRFYD. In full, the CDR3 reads CASSLDRVRFYDYTF.

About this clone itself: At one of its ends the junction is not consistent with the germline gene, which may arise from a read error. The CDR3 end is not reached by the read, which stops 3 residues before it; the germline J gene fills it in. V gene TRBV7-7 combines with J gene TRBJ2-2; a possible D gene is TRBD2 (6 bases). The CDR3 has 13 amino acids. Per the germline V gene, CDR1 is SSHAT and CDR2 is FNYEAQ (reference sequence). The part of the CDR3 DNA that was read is TGTGCTAGCAGCTTAGCGGCAGCCGGGGAG. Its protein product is CASSLAAAGE. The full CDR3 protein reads CASSLAAAGELFF.

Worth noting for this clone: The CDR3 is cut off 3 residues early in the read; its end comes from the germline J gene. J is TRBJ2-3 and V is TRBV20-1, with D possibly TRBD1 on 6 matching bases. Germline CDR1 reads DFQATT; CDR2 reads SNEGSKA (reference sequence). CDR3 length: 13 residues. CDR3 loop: CSATDRLWETQYF. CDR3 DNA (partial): TGCAGTGCCACCGACAGGTTATGGGAGACG.

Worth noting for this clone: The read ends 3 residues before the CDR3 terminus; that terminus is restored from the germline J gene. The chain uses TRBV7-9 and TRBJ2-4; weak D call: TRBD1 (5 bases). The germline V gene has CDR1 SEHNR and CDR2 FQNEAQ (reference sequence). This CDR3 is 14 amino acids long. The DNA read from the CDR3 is TGTGCCAGCAGCTCGGCAACAGGCAACTATGGT. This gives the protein CASSSATGNYG. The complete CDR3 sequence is CASSSATGNYGQYF. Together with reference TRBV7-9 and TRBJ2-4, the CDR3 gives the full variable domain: DTGVSQNPRHKITKRGQNVTFRCDPISEHNRLYWYRQTLGQGPEFLTYFQNEAQLEKSRLLSDRFSAERPKGSFSTLEIQRTEQGDSAMYLCASSSATGNYGQYFGAGTRLSVL.

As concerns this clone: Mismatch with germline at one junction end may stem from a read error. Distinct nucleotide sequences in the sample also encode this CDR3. The sequenced CDR3 bases are TGTGCCAGTAGTCCTCCGGGCATGGACACA. Translated, it gives CASSPPGMDT. The full CDR3 sequence reads CASSPPGMDTIYF. The genes are TRBV19 and TRBJ1-3, with a tentative D call TRBD1 (5 bases). The read terminates 3 residues ahead of where the CDR3 ends, so the germline J gene completes it. The CDR3 is 13 amino acids. The germline V gene has CDR1 LNHDA and CDR2 SQIVND (reference sequence).

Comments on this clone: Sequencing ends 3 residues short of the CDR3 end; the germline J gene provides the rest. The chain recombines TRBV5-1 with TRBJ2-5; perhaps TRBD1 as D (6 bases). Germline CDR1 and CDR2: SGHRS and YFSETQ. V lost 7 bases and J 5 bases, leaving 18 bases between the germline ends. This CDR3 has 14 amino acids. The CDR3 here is CASGPGTPEETQYF. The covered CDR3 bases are TGCGCCAGCGGACCCGGGACACCTGAGGAGACC.

The sequenced part of the CDR3 DNA is TGTGCCAGCAGACCTGGGGCTAGCGAGACTGAGACC. Translating gives CASRPGASETET. The CDR3 in full is CASRPGASETETQYF. The chain employs TRBV6-2 or TRBV6-3 and TRBJ2-5; D perhaps matches TRBD2 (6 bases). With the read ending 3 residues before the CDR3 end, the germline J gene is used to fill in that end. Trimming stripped 6 bases from V and 5 bases from J, with 19 bases between. Germline values: CDR1 MNHEY, CDR2 SVGEGT. This CDR3 has 15 amino acids.

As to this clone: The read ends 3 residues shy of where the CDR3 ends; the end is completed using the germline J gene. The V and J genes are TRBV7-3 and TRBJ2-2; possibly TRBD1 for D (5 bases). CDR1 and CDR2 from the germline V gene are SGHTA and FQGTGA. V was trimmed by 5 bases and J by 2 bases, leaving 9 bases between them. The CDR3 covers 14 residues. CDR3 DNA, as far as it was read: TGTGCCAGCAGCAACCAGGGCAACACCGGGGAG. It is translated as CASSNQGNTGE. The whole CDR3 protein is CASSNQGNTGELFF.

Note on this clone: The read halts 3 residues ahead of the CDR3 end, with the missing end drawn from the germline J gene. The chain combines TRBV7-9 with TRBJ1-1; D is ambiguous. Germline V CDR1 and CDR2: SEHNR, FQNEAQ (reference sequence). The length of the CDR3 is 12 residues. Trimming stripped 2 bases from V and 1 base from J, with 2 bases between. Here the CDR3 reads CASSLQNTEAFF. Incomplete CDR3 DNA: TGTGCCAGCAGCTTACAGAACACTGAA.

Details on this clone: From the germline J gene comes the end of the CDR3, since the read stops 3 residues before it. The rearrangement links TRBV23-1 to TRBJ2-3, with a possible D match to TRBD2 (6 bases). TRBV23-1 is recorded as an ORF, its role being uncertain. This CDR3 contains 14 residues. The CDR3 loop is CASRSSRGKETQYF. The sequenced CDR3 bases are TGCGCCAGCAGGTCTAGCCGGGGGAAGGAGACG.

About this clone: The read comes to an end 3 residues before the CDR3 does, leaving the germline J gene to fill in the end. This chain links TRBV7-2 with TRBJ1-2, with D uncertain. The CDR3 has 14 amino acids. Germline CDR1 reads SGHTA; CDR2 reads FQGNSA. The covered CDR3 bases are TGTGCCAGCAGCCAGACTACCAAGTGGGTCGAC. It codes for CASSQTTKWVD. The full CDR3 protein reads CASSQTTKWVDYTF. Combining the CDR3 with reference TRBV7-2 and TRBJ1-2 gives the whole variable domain GAGVSQSPSNKVTEKGKDVELRCDPISGHTALYWYRQSLGQGLEFLIYFQGNSAPDKSGLPSDRFSAERTGGSVSTLTIQRTQQEDSAVYLCASSQTTKWVDYTFGSGTRLTVV.

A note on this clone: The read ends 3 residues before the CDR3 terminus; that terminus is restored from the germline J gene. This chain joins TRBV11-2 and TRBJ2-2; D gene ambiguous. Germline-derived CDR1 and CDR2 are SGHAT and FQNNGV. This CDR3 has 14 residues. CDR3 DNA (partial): TGTGCCAGCAGTCATGAGCAGATTAGGGCACCG. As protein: CASSHEQIRAP. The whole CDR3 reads CASSHEQIRAPLFF.

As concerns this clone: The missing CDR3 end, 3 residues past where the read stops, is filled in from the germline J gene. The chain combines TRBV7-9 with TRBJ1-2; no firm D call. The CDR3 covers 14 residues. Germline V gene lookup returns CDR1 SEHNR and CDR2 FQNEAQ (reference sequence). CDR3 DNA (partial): TGTGCCAGCAGCTCCCTCTCAAGCTCCTACGAC. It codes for CASSSLSSSYD. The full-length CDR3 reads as CASSSLSSSYDYTF.

CDR3: CASSLGQGFAETQYF. The covered CDR3 bases are TGTGCCAGCAGCCTGGGACAGGGGTTCGCAGAGACC. The V and J genes are TRBV9 and TRBJ2-5, with 10 bases that match TRBD1. The observed sequence ends 3 residues before the CDR3 terminus, with the missing tail filled in from the germline J gene. V lost 4 bases, J lost 4 bases, and 7 bases stayed unmatched. This CDR3 has 15 amino acids. The germline V gene has CDR1 SGDLS and CDR2 YYNGEE.

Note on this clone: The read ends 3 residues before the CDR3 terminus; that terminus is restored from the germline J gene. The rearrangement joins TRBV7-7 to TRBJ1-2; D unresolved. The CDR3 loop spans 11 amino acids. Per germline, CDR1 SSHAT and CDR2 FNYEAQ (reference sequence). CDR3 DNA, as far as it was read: TGTGCCAGCAGCCCTAGCGGGGTG. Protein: CASSPSGV. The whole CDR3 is CASSPSGVYTF.

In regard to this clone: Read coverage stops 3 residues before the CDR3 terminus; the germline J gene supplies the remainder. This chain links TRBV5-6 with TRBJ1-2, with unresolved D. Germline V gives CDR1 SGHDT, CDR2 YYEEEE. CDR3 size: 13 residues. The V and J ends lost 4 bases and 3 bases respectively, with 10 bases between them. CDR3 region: CASSPTRDYGYTF. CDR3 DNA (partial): TGTGCCAGCAGCCCCACCCGGGACTATGGC.

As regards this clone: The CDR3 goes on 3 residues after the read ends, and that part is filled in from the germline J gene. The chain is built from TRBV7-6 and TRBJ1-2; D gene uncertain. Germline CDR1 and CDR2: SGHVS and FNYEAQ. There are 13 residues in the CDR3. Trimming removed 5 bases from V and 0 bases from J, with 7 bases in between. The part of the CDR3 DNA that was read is TGTGCCAGCAGCATTACATCTAACTATGGC. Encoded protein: CASSITSNYG. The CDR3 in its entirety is CASSITSNYGYTF.

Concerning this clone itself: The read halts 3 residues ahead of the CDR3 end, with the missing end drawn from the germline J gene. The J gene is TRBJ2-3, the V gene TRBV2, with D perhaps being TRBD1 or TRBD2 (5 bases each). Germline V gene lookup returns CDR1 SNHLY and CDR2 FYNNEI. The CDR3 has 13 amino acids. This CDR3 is CASRERGNQPQYF. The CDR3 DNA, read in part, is TGTGCCAGCAGGGAGAGGGGCAATCAGCCG.

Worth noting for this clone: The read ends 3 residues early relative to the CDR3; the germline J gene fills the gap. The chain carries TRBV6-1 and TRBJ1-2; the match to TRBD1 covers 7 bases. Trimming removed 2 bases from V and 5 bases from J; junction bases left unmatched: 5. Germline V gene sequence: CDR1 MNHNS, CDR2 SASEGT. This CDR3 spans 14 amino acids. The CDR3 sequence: CASSETTGIYGYTF. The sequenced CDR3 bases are TGTGCCAGCAGTGAAACGACAGGGATATATGGC.

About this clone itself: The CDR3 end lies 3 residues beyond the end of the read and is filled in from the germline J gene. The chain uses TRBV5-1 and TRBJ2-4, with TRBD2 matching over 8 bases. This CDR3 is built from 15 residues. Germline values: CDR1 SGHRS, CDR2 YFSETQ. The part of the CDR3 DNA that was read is TGCGCCAGCAGCCCGGGGGGGGCTCTTAGCTATGGT. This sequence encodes CASSPGGALSYG. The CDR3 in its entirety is CASSPGGALSYGQYF.

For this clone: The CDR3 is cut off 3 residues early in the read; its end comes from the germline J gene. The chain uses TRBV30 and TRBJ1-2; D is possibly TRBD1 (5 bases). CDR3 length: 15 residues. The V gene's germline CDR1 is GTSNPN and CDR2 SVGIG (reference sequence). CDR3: CAWSWGEIGEKGYTF. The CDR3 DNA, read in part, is TGTGCCTGGAGTTGGGGGGAGATCGGTGAGAAGGGC.

The sequenced part of the CDR3 DNA is TGTGCCAGCAGCCCGCAAAGCGGGGGGGCCAACGAG. It codes for CASSPQSGGANE. The entire CDR3 is CASSPQSGGANEQYF. This sequence joins TRBV2 and TRBJ2-7, with TRBD2 matching over 10 bases. Read sequence stops 3 residues before the CDR3 end, and the germline J gene provides the missing end. J lost 5 bases, V lost 6 bases, and 10 bases had no gene match. Germline CDR1 SNHLY, CDR2 FYNNEI. The CDR3 spans 15 residues.